This TCR beta chain was captured by sequencing in a study of molecular identifiers for immune sequencing clone quantification. Broader study findings: Over 99% of effector molecules, yet under 1% of naive-cell molecules, were held by clones above 20 RNA copies.

Previously published methods and listed TCR primers were used for the bulk TCR libraries. TCRdb re-derived calls from the PCR reads in MiXCR, one entry per CDR3 protein. Of 40,000 to 45,000 distinct CDR3 sequences listed, over 15% are singletons. Trimming removed 2 bases at V and 6 bases at J, with 7 bases between. Looked up from germline, CDR1 is SQVTM and CDR2 is ANQGSEA. This CDR3 has 12 amino acids. This clonotype has at least ten counts. Its antigen is undetermined. Material: naive CD8+ T cells from blood, with Jurkat cell RNA spiked in. Subset denoted: FACS-sorted CD8+CD4-CCR7+CD45RA+ naive T cells. The origin of this receptor is a human donor in good health. Some libraries in this study had Jurkat cell RNA spiked in. The rearrangement joins TRBV29-1 to TRBJ2-2; D is ambiguous. CDR3 loop: CSVEIPAGELFF. DNA for the CDR3: TGCAGCGTTGAAATCCCCGCCGGGGAGCTGTTTTTT.